The source of this T cell receptor beta chain is a study of blood T cell repertoires in COVID-19. As for the study in general: The samples span acute and convalescent COVID-19 from the United States, Italy and Spain. PBMCs, B-cell-depleted T cells, or T cells were the source of the cDNA or gDNA that made up the material.

Original processing notes: Estimated nucleated cell counts came from reference gene primer amplification. Profiled with immunoSEQ multiplex PCR; TCRdb holds only in-frame clones, not every one. The V and J calls and clone size are taken from that table; D and trimming were inferred from the DNA. The sample consists of more than 200,000 clones, about 87% of them appearing once. Seattle's cohort entered during active infection and was followed longitudinally. The TCR originated in a man aged 25-45 years with COVID-19, enrolled during active disease. Material for sequencing was peripheral blood.

The CDR3 region has the DNA TGTGCCACCAGTGATCCCGGGACAGACAATCAGCCCCAGCATTTT. Its translation: CATSDPGTDNQPQHF. The chain has TRBV24-1 and TRBJ1-5, with 7 positions matching TRBD1. The CDR3 length is 15 residues. The germline V gene has CDR1 KGHDR and CDR2 SFDVKD. Unmatched junction bases numbered 4, after V lost 3 bases and J lost 3 bases.